The 28 T cell receptor beta chains below were found in one sample sequenced in a study of T-cell reconstitution after alpha-beta-depleted transplantation in children. Preparation of the TCRbeta library was carried out with unique molecular identifiers. TCRdb re-analysed the PCR reads in MiXCR, keeping a single row per CDR3 protein. The data hold about 110,000 distinct CDR3 sequences, with 20% to 25% observed a single time. The source material was PBMCs, mostly from graft donor cells, sampled 180 days after TCRalphabeta/CD19-depleted stem cell transplant. These receptors were taken from a male patient between 2 and 10 years old who had a stem cell transplant for chronic granulomatous disease, so the T cells may come from the graft donor.

CDR3 DNA: TGCGCCAGCAGTCCCGGGACAATGGCCTACGAGCAGTACTTC. Its translation is CASSPGTMAYEQYF. The chain joins TRBV5-1 to TRBJ2-7; TRBD1 is a possible D gene (6 bases). The germline V gene encodes CDR1 SGHRS and CDR2 YFSETQ. The CDR3 sequence is 14 residues long. Trimming pared 5 bases from V and 2 bases from J, leaving 14 bases between.

The gene calls are TRBV20-1 and TRBJ2-7; maybe TRBD2 (6 bases). The CDR3 consists of 15 residues. The germline CDR1 and CDR2 sequences are DFQATT and SNEGSKA (reference sequence). Trimming left V 0 bases short and J 0 bases short, with 12 bases between. The chain's CDR3 is CSARDPVGGSYEQYF. In nucleotides, the CDR3 is TGCAGTGCTAGAGACCCTGTCGGGGGCTCCTACGAGCAGTACTTC.

The chain uses TRBV18 and TRBJ1-5; unclear D gene. This CDR3 has 14 amino acids. The V end lost 3 bases, the J end lost 3 bases, and 9 bases lay between the germline ends. The germline gives CDR1 KGHSH, CDR2 LQKENI. CDR3 amino acids: CASSPVTVNQPQHF. CDR3 in DNA: TGTGCCAGCTCACCCGTCACAGTCAATCAGCCCCAGCATTTT.

In nucleotides, the CDR3 is TGTGCCAGCTCCCCGGGACACGTCCCCAATGAGCAGTTCTTC. This translates into CASSPGHVPNEQFF. This chain links TRBV18 with TRBJ2-1; maybe TRBD1 (6 bases). V was clipped by 6 bases and J by 6 bases, with 15 bases between them. The CDR3 totals 14 residues. CDR1 is KGHSH and CDR2 is LQKENI in the germline V gene.

V is TRBV5-1 and J is TRBJ2-7, with D possibly TRBD1 on 6 matching bases. Germline lookup yields CDR1 SGHRS and CDR2 YFSETQ. V lost 0 bases and J 1 base, leaving 17 bases between the germline ends. The CDR3 runs 17 residues. The CDR3 nucleotides are TGCGCCAGCAGCTTGGTCAGCCCCACACAGGGATCCTACGAGCAGTACTTC. Amino acids: CASSLVSPTQGSYEQYF.

In its sample, this clonotype was seen many times. J is TRBJ1-5 and V is TRBV20-1; no definite D call. Trimming took off 7 bases at V and 3 bases at J, with 16 bases between the two ends. Per germline, CDR1 DFQATT and CDR2 SNEGSKA (reference sequence). The CDR3 extends over 14 amino acids. The CDR3 nucleotides read TGCAGTGTAAGAGCGGCTACCCACAATCAGCCCCAGCATTTT. Translating gives CSVRAATHNQPQHF.

The chain recombines TRBV20-1 with TRBJ2-1; TRBD2 is a possible D gene (5 bases). This CDR3 is 12 amino acids long. The V gene lost 0 bases and the J gene lost 9 bases, with 9 bases spanning the gap. CDR1 is DFQATT, CDR2 SNEGSKA, per germline (reference sequence). As DNA, the CDR3 is TGCAGTGCTAGAGATCGGGGTCCTGAGCAGTTCTTC. Encoded protein: CSARDRGPEQFF.

This clonotype occurred a few times. This sequence may be a read error, since a much larger clone differs from it by one base. The DNA for the CDR3 is TGCAGTGCCAGAATCTCTGGGGCCAACGGCCTGACTTTC. Encoded protein: CSARISGANGLTF. The genes are TRBV20-1 and TRBJ2-6, with D tentatively TRBD1 (5 bases). The CDR3 is made up of 13 amino acids. Germline V gene sequence: CDR1 DFQATT, CDR2 SNEGSKA (reference sequence).

The chain combines TRBV7-2 with TRBJ2-7, with 9 bases that match TRBD2. V gave up 5 bases and J gave up 0 bases; unmatched junction bases: 8. The CDR3 extends over 16 amino acids. CDR1 is SGHTA and CDR2 is FQGNSA in the germline V gene. CDR3 nucleotide sequence: TGTGCCAGCAGCCTGACGACTAGCGGTCTCTCCTACGAGCAGTACTTC. Protein: CASSLTTSGLSYEQYF.

This clonotype was recorded at least ten times. The chain uses TRBV7-8 and TRBJ2-7; no clear D. The CDR3 has 9 amino acids. CDR1 is SGHVS, CDR2 FQNEAQ, per germline. Deletions cut 11 bases from V and 6 bases from J, with 8 bases between. The CDR3 region has the DNA TGTGCCCGATCACGCGAGCAGTACTTC. Protein sequence: CARSREQYF.

This clonotype was counted many times. The V call is TRBV5-1, the J call TRBJ2-7, with 8 nucleotides matching TRBD1. The CDR3 contains 14 residues. Losses at the gene ends were 1 base for V and 2 bases for J; bases not matched to a gene: 2. In germline, CDR1 is SGHRS, CDR2 YFSETQ. CDR3 sequence: CASSLRDRTYEQYF. The CDR3 DNA reads TGCGCCAGCAGCTTGAGGGACAGGACCTACGAGCAGTACTTC.

This clonotype has ten or more counts. V gene TRBV29-1 combines with J gene TRBJ2-7; tentatively, D is TRBD1 (6 bases). The length of the CDR3 is 12 residues. V lost 4 bases, J lost 3 bases, and 10 bases lay in between. The germline V gene has CDR1 SQVTM and CDR2 ANQGSEA. The CDR3 nucleotides read TGCAGCGTTGGGGACACCTACTACGAGCAGTACTTC. This translates into CSVGDTYYEQYF.

This clonotype was counted a few times. V is TRBV12-3 or TRBV12-4 and J is TRBJ2-5, with 9 bases that match TRBD1. V dropped 5 bases and J dropped 5; count of bases not matched to a gene: 6. The CDR3 runs to 14 residues. CDR3 in DNA: TGTGCCAGCAGTCAACTGGACAGGGGTGAGACCCAGTACTTC. Encoded protein: CASSQLDRGETQYF.

The chain is built from TRBV12-2 and TRBJ2-4; TRBD2 reflects the table's D call only, with no check against the DNA. TRBV12-2 is a known pseudogene. This CDR3 spans 21 amino acids. DNA for the CDR3: TGTGCAAGTCGCTTAAGATGGTGTAGGGCCGTGGACGCTGTGGCCAAAAACATTCAGTACTTC. Translated: CASRLRWCRAVDAVAKNIQYF.

This chain links TRBV29-1 with TRBJ2-7; 10 bases are a match to TRBD1. Losses at the gene ends were 1 base for V and 2 bases for J; bases not matched to a gene: 5. Germline values: CDR1 SQVTM, CDR2 ANQGSEA. CDR3 length: 15 amino acids. This CDR3 reads CSVEGGQGPTYEQYF. The CDR3 DNA sequence: TGCAGCGTTGAAGGGGGACAGGGGCCCACCTACGAGCAGTACTTC.

This clonotype has a handful of counts. This rearrangement joins TRBV5-5 to TRBJ2-3, with D perhaps being TRBD1 or TRBD2 (5 bases each). V was shortened by 4 bases and J by 0 bases, with 15 bases between the two germline ends. Looked up from germline, CDR1 is SGHKS and CDR2 is YYEKEE (reference sequence). This CDR3 has 16 amino acids. The CDR3 coding sequence is TGTGCCAGCAGCCTGCGACGGGGCCCTAGCACAGATACGCAGTATTTT. Translation gives CASSLRRGPSTDTQYF.

This clonotype was found a few times. The chain is built from TRBV27 and TRBJ2-7; D is undetermined. Trimming took 0 bases from V and 2 from J, leaving 8 bases between them. The germline V gene has CDR1 MNHEY and CDR2 SMNVEV (reference sequence). The CDR3 runs 14 residues. The CDR3 DNA is TGTGCCAGCAGTTTATCGGCAGGCACCTACGAGCAGTACTTC. Its protein product is CASSLSAGTYEQYF.

This clonotype appeared many times. The chain is built from TRBV27 and TRBJ2-7; TRBD1 or TRBD2 may be the D gene (6 bases each). This CDR3 is 15 amino acids long. Between the trimmed V and J ends, which lost 3 bases and 7 bases, there was a span of 19 bases. Germline assignment: CDR1 MNHEY and CDR2 SMNVEV (reference sequence). The CDR3 DNA follows: TGTGCCAGCAGTTTCCCGGCTGACGGGGGCGAGGAGCAGTACTTC. Its protein product is CASSFPADGGEEQYF.

This clonotype was seen ten or more times. This sequence joins TRBV7-3 and TRBJ2-3, with D possibly being TRBD2 (6 bases). This CDR3 is 16 amino acids long. Trimming removed 8 bases at V and 1 base at J, with 19 bases between. Germline loops: CDR1 SGHTA, CDR2 FQGTGA. In DNA, the CDR3 is TGTGCCAGCGCCCGCGGAGGGCAGGTGGGCACAGATACGCAGTATTTT. Its translation is CASARGGQVGTDTQYF.

This clonotype has more than one count but fewer than ten. The chain uses TRBV5-1 and TRBJ1-2; D gene ambiguous. Germline V lookup: CDR1 SGHRS, CDR2 YFSETQ. This CDR3 comprises 12 residues. The germline V and J ends were trimmed by 1 base and 8 bases, with 9 bases remaining between them. The CDR3 nucleotides are TGCGCCAGCAGCTTGAATGGAGGGGGCTACACCTTC. Its translation: CASSLNGGGYTF.

The sample holds one count of this clonotype. The chain carries TRBV29-1 and TRBJ1-1, with D possibly TRBD1 on 5 matching bases. The V and J ends lost 1 base and 1 base respectively, with 7 bases between them. This CDR3 has 13 amino acids. CDR1 is SQVTM and CDR2 is ANQGSEA in the germline V gene. CDR3 loop: CSVEGRENTEAFF. In nucleotides, the CDR3 is TGCAGCGTTGAAGGCAGGGAGAACACTGAAGCTTTCTTT.

This sequence joins TRBV12-3 or TRBV12-4 and TRBJ1-2, with a weak D call TRBD1 (5 bases). V dropped 3 bases and J dropped 3 bases, with 14 bases sitting between them. This CDR3 comprises 15 residues. CDR3: CASSLGQGWDYGYTF. CDR3 in DNA: TGTGCCAGCAGTTTGGGGCAGGGTTGGGACTATGGCTACACCTTC.

The V and J genes are TRBV27 and TRBJ2-5; 7 bases fit TRBD1. J gave up 4 bases and V 2 bases, and 4 bases lay outside the gene matches. The CDR3 totals 14 residues. Germline V lookup: CDR1 MNHEY, CDR2 SMNVEV (reference sequence). CDR3 in amino acids: CASSLTNRGETQYF. The CDR3 nucleotides read TGTGCCAGCAGTTTAACCAACAGGGGAGAGACCCAGTACTTC.

About this clonotype: The junction differs from germline at one of its ends, possibly a read error. The chain is built from TRBV5-1 and TRBJ2-7; TRBD2 is a possible D gene (5 bases). This CDR3 is built from 13 residues. Germline V gives CDR1 SGHRS, CDR2 YFSETQ. CDR3 residues: CSSSHASGGEQYF. The DNA of the CDR3 is TGCTCCAGCAGTCATGCTTCCGGCGGGGAGCAGTACTTC. The full variable domain, its missing parts supplied by reference TRBV5-1 and TRBJ2-7, is KAGVTQTPRYLIKTRGQQVTLSCSPISGHRSVSWYQQTPGQGLQFLFEYFSETQRNKGNFPGRFSGRQFSNSRSEMNVSTLELGDSALYLCSSSHASGGEQYFGPGTRLTVT.

This clonotype was detected many times. V usage is TRBV7-2 and J usage is TRBJ2-2; the match to TRBD2 covers 7 bases. The germline gives CDR1 SGHTA, CDR2 FQGNSA. V shed 5 bases, J shed 2 bases, and the junction held 2 bases outside the gene matches. This CDR3 spans 14 amino acids. The CDR3: CASSPGLNTGELFF. The CDR3 nucleotides read TGTGCCAGCAGCCCGGGACTAAACACCGGGGAGCTGTTTTTT.

This clonotype was counted a few times. This rearrangement joins TRBV10-3 to TRBJ2-7; D possibly matches TRBD1 or TRBD2 (6 bases each). The V and J ends lost 6 bases and 2 bases respectively, with 14 bases between them. Germline CDR1 is ENHRY and CDR2 is SYGVKD. The CDR3 has 14 residues. CDR3: CAIRGGGGAYEQYF. In DNA, the CDR3 is TGTGCCATCAGGGGCGGAGGGGGAGCCTACGAGCAGTACTTC.

This clonotype appeared a few times. The gene calls are TRBV20-1 and TRBJ2-4; D gene uncertain. The germline gives CDR1 DFQATT, CDR2 SNEGSKA (reference sequence). Trimming pared 3 bases from V and 4 bases from J, leaving 4 bases between. The CDR3 totals 11 residues. CDR3 bases: TGCAGTGCTAGTTCAAAAAACATTCAGTACTTC. The encoded protein is CSASSKNIQYF.

The chain carries TRBV29-1 and TRBJ2-2; D perhaps matches TRBD2 (7 bases). Germline V CDR1 and CDR2: SQVTM, ANQGSEA. V lost 4 bases to trimming and J lost 8 bases, with 17 bases between them. The CDR3 sequence is 14 residues long. CDR3 region: CSVGGLAVSGELFF. CDR3 nucleotide sequence: TGCAGCGTTGGGGGGCTAGCGGTTAGTGGGGAGCTGTTTTTT.